This T cell receptor beta chain was captured in a study of blood T cell repertoires in COVID-19. Study at large: Specimens from acute and convalescent COVID-19 originated in the United States, Italy and Spain. T cells, B-cell-depleted T cells, or PBMCs supplied cDNA or gDNA.

As processed by the authors: Counts of nucleated cells, estimated from reference gene primer amplification, were obtained. Libraries were prepared by immunoSEQ multiplex PCR; TCRdb keeps only in-frame clonotypes and omits some of them. That table furnishes V, J and clone size, whereas the DNA furnished D and trimming. The table has 260,000 or so clones, nearly 90% seen once. The sequencing sample was made of peripheral blood. This receptor was taken from a human donor in a cohort sampled during active COVID-19.

In DNA, the CDR3 is TGTGCCAGCAGCCAAGTGGCGGGAACCAACTACGAGCAGTACTTC. Translation: CASSQVAGTNYEQYF. The J gene is TRBJ2-7, the V gene TRBV4-2, with a tentative D call TRBD2 (6 bases). The germline V gene has CDR1 LGHNA and CDR2 YNFKEQ. The CDR3 loop spans 15 amino acids. V was trimmed by 1 base and J by 3 bases, leaving 13 bases between them.